This T cell receptor beta chain emerged from a study of shared T cell receptors in the human thymus. CDR3 size: 18 residues. V shed 0 bases and J shed 0 bases, with 20 bases lying between them. In germline, CDR1 is GTSNPN, CDR2 SVGIG (reference sequence). Clones were read by immunoSEQ multiplex PCR, and TCRdb kept only the in-frame ones, dropping some. The sample lists hundreds of thousands of clones; roughly 90% were seen once. These same records also appear under a second study, on human thymus T cells. That investigation notes: Infants, healthy and Finnish, who were having corrective surgery for congenital heart defects served as donors. Resected material from corrective heart surgery provided the thymus tissue analysed. Repertoires sampled from thymus and blood appeared biased in V and J gene usage. Thymic TCR repertoires of unrelated people reportedly overlapped highly.

The chain is built from TRBV30 and TRBJ1-1; tentative D call: TRBD1 (5 bases). Specimen: thymocytes. The clonotype was recovered from a boy under two years old with a congenital heart defect. This CDR3 is CAWSVSRPIGALNTEAFF. The CDR3 nucleotides are TGTGCCTGGAGTGTAAGTCGGCCGATAGGGGCCTTGAACACTGAAGCTTTCTTT.